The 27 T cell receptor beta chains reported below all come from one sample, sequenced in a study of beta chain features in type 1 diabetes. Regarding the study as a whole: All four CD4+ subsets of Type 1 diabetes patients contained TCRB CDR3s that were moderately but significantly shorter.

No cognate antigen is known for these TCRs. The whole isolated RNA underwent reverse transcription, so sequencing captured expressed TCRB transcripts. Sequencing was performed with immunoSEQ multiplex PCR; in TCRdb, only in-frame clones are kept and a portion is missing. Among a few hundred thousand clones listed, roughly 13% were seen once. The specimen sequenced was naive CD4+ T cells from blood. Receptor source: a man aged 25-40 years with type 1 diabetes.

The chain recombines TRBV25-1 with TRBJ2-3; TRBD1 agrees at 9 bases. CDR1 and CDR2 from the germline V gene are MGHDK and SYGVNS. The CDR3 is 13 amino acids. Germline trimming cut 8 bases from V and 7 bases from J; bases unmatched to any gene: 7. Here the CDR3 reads CASGEGQGYTQYF. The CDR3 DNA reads TGTGCCAGCGGGGAAGGACAGGGGTATACGCAGTATTTT.

DNA of the CDR3: TGTGCCAGCAGATACGGACTAGCGGGAGAAGACGGGGAGCTGTTTTTT. It specifies CASRYGLAGEDGELFF. The chain links TRBV2 to TRBJ2-2, with 13 bases lining up with TRBD2. The CDR3 has 16 amino acids. Germline V gene lookup returns CDR1 SNHLY and CDR2 FYNNEI. Unmatched junction bases numbered 8, after V lost 6 bases and J lost 7 bases.

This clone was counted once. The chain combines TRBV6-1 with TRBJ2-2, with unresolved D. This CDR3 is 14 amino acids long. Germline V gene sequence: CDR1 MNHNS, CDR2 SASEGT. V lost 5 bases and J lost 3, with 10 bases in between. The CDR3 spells CASSNLDHTGELFF. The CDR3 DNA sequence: TGTGCCAGCAGTAATCTAGACCACACCGGGGAGCTGTTTTTT.

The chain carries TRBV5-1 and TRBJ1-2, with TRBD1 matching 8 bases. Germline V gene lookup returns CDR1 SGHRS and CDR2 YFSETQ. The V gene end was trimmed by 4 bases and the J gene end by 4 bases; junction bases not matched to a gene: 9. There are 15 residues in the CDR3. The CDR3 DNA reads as TGCGCCAGCAGCCCTGGGACAGGAGACCCCTATGGCTACACCTTC. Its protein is CASSPGTGDPYGYTF.

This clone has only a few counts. Here the CDR3 reads CASSLGWVSPDRQFF. In nucleotides, the CDR3 is TGTGCCAGCAGCTTAGGATGGGTCAGTCCCGACAGGCAGTTCTTC. The V gene is TRBV7-8, the J gene TRBJ2-1; D may be TRBD1 (5 bases). With 1 base removed from V and 12 bases from J, the gap between germline ends came to 19 bases. Germline CDR1 reads SGHVS; CDR2 reads FQNEAQ. The CDR3 covers 15 residues.

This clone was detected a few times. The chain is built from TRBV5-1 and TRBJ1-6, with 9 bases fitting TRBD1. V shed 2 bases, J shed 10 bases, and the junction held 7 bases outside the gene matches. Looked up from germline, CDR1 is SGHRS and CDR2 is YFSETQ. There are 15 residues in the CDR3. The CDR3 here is CASSFGDRDISPLHF. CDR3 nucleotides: TGCGCCAGCAGCTTTGGGGACAGGGATATCTCACCCCTCCACTTT.

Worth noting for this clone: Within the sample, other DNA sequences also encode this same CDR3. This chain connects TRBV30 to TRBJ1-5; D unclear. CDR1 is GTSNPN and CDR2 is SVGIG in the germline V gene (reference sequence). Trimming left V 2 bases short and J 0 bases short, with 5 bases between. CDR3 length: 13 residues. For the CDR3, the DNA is TGTGCCTGGAGTCTATATAGCAATCAGCCCCAGCATTTT. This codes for CAWSLYSNQPQHF.

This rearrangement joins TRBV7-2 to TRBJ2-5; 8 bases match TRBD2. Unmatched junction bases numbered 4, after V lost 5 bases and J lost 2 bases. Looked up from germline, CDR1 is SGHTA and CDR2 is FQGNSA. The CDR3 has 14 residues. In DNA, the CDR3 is TGTGCCAGCAGCCTGAGACTAGCGCAAGAGACCCAGTACTTC. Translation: CASSLRLAQETQYF.

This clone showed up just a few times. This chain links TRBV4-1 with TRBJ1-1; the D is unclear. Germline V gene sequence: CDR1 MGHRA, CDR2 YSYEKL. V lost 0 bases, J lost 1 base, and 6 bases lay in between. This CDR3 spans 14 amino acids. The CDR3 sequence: CASSQDNRNTEAFF. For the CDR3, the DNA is TGCGCCAGCAGCCAAGATAACAGGAACACTGAAGCTTTCTTT.

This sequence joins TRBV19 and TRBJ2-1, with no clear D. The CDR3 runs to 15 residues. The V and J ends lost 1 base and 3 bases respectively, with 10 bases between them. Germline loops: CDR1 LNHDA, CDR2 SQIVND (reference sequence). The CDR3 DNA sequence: TGTGCCAGTAGTATAGCCGCGACTGACTACAATGAGCAGTTCTTC. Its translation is CASSIAATDYNEQFF.

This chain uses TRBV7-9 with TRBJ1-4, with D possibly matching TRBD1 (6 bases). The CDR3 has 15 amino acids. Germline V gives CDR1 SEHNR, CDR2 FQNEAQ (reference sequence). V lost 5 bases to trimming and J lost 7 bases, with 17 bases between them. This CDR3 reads CASSDRTPGREKLFF. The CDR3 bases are TGTGCCAGCAGCGACAGGACACCTGGTCGTGAAAAACTGTTTTTT.

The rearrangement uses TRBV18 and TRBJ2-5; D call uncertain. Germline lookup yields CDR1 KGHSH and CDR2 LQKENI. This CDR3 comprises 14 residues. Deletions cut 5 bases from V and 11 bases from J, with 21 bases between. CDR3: CASSTAQVTSEQYF. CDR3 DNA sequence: TGTGCCAGCTCAACGGCGCAGGTTACGAGTGAGCAGTACTTC.

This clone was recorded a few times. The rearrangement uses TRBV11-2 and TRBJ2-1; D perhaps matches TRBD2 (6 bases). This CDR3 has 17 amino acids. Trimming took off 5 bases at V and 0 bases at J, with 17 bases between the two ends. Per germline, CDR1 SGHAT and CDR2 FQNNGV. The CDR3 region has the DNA TGTGCCAGCAGCCCCGGGACTCATGTGGTCTCCTACAATGAGCAGTTCTTC. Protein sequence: CASSPGTHVVSYNEQFF.

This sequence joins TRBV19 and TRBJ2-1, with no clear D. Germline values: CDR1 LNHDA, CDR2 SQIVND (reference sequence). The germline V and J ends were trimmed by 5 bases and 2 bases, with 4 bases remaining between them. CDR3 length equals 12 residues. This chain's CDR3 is CASSQTYNEQFF. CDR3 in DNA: TGTGCCAGTAGTCAAACCTACAATGAGCAGTTCTTC. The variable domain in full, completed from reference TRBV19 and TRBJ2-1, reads DGGITQSPKYLFRKEGQNVTLSCEQNLNHDAMYWYRQDPGQGLRLIYYSQIVNDFQKGDIAEGYSVSREKKESFPLTVTSAQKNPTAFYLCASSQTYNEQFFGPGTRLTVL.

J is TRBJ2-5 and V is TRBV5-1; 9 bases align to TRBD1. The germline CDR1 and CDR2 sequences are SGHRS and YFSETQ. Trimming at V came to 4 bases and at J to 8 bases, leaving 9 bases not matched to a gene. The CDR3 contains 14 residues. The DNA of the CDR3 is TGCGCCAGCAGCGCGGACAGGGGCATTGTAACCCAGTACTTC. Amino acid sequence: CASSADRGIVTQYF. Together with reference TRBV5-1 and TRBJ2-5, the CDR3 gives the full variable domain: KAGVTQTPRYLIKTRGQQVTLSCSPISGHRSVSWYQQTPGQGLQFLFEYFSETQRNKGNFPGRFSGRQFSNSRSEMNVSTLELGDSALYLCASSADRGIVTQYFGPGTRLLVL.

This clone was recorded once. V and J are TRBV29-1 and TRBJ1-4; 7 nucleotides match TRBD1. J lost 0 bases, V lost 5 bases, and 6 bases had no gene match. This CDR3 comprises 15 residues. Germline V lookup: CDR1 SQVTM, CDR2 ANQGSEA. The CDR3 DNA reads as TGCAGCGTTCTCCGGGACAGCTCAACTAATGAAAAACTGTTTTTT. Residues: CSVLRDSSTNEKLFF.

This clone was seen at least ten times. CDR3 in DNA: TGCAGCGTTGACTACCGAAACACAGATACGCAGTATTTT. As protein: CSVDYRNTDTQYF. The V gene is TRBV29-1, the J gene TRBJ2-3, with D unclear. Germline CDR1 and CDR2: SQVTM and ANQGSEA. The length of the CDR3 is 13 residues. Between the trimmed V and J ends, which lost 3 bases and 2 bases, there was a span of 9 bases.

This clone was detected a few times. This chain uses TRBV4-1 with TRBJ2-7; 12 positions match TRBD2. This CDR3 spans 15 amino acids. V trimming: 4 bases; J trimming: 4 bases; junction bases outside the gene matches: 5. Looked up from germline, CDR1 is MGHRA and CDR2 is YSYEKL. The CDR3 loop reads CASSRPGLAGYEQYF. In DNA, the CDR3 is TGCGCCAGCAGCCGACCAGGACTAGCGGGGTACGAGCAGTACTTC.

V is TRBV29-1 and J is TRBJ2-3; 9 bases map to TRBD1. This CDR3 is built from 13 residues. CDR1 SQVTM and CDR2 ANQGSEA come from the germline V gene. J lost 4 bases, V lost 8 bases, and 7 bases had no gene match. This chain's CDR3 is CSLGTGMPDTQYF. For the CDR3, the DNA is TGCAGCCTTGGGACAGGGATGCCAGATACGCAGTATTTT.

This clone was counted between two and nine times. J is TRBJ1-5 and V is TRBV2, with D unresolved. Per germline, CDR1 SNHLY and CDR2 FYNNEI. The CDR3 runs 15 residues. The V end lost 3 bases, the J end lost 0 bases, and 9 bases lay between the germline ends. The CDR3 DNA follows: TGTGCCAGCAGTGATACAGTCTATAGCAATCAGCCCCAGCATTTT. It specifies CASSDTVYSNQPQHF.

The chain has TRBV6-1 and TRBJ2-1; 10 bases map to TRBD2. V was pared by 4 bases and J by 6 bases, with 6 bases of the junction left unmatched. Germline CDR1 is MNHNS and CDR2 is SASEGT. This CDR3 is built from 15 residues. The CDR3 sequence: CASSATSGKSNEQFF. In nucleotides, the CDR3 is TGTGCCAGCAGTGCCACTAGCGGGAAGTCCAATGAGCAGTTCTTC.

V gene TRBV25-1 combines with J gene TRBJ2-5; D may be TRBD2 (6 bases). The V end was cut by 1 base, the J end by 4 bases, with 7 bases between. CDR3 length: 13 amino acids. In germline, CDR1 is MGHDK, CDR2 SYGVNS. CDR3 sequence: CASSEWGGETQYF. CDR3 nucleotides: TGTGCCAGCAGTGAATGGGGAGGAGAGACCCAGTACTTC.

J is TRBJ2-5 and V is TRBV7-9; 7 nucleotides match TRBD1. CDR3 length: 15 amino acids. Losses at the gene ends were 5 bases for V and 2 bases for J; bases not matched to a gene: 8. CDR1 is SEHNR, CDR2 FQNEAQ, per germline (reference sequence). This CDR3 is CASSPRRDRQETQYF. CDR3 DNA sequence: TGTGCCAGCAGCCCCCGCCGGGACAGACAAGAGACCCAGTACTTC.

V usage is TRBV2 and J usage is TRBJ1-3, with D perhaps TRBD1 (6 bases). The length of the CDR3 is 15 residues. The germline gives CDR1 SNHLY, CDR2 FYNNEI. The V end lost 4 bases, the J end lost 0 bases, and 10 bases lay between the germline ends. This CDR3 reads CASSGQAHSGNTIYF. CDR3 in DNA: TGTGCCAGCAGTGGACAGGCTCACTCTGGAAACACCATATATTTT. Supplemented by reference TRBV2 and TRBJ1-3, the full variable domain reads EPEVTQTPSHQVTQMGQEVILRCVPISNHLYFYWYRQILGQKVEFLVSFYNNEISEKSEIFDDQFSVERPDGSNFTLKIRSTKLEDSAMYFCASSGQAHSGNTIYFGEGSWLTVV.

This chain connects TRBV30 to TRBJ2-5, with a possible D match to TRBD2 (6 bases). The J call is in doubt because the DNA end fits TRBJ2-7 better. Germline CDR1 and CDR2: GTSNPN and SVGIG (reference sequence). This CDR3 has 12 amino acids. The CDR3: CAWAGSSYEQYF. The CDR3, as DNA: TGTGCCTGGGCGGGGAGCTCCTACGAGCAGTACTTC.

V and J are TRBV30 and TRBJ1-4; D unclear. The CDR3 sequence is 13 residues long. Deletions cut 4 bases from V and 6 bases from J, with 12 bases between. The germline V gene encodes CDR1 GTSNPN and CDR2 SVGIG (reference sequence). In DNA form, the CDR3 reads TGTGCCTGGACGGCCTACGGGGATGAAAAACTGTTTTTT. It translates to CAWTAYGDEKLFF. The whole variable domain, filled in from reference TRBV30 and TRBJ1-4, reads SQTIHQWPATLVQPVGSPLSLECTVEGTSNPNLYWYRQAAGRGLQLLFYSVGIGQISSEVPQNLSASRPQDRQFILSSKKLLLSDSGFYLCAWTAYGDEKLFFGSGTQLSVL.

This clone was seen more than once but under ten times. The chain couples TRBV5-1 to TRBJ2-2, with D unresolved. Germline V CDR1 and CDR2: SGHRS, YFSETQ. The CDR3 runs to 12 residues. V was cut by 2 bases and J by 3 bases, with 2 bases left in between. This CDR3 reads CASSFDTGELFF. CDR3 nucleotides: TGCGCCAGCAGCTTCGACACCGGGGAGCTGTTTTTT.